The T cell receptor beta chain described here comes from a study of shared clonotypes between healthy human individuals. Study-wide results and limits: Memory subsets generally showed lower estimated richness than naive subsets.

Cells designated naive CD8 were CD45RO-negative and were positively selected for CCR7, with terminally differentiated effector memory CD45RA+ cells excluded. As to this clone: Its antigen is undetermined.

The assay ran at deep level. In the sorted-subset replicate PCRs, around 220 ng DNA, 25,000 to 30,000 T cell genomes, was used. Measured with immunoSEQ multiplex PCR; TCRdb has only the in-frame clones, and not every one. Here the sample spans about 2,100,000 clones, roughly 91% being singletons. Trimming left V 4 bases short and J 1 base short, with 21 bases between. Germline values: CDR1 SGHNT, CDR2 YYREEE (reference sequence). This CDR3 has 19 amino acids. Material: naive CD8+ T cells from PBMCs. The V gene is TRBV5-4, the J gene TRBJ2-6, with a tentative D call TRBD1 (5 bases). The clonotype comes from a man aged 18 to 29 in good health. Some clones in this sample may be carry-over from other donors' samples. Here the CDR3 DNA reads TGTGCCAGCAGCCCGGACGACAGTGACTTCCGATCTGGGGCCAACGTCCTGACTTTC. This gives the protein CASSPDDSDFRSGANVLTF.